The 23 T cell receptor beta chains below were found in one sample sequenced in a study of response to subunit inactivated influenza vaccine. Each CDR3 protein is one row after TCRdb ran MiXCR on the RT-PCR reads. The data contain around 300,000 distinct CDR3 sequences, about 20% of them singletons. Sequences were derived from PBMCs from blood, sampled about 20 months after vaccination. The receptors were sampled from a man in his fifties or sixties who received an inactivated influenza vaccine.

The chain couples TRBV7-9 to TRBJ1-2, with a tentative D call TRBD1 (6 bases). The germline CDR1 and CDR2 sequences are SEHNR and FQNEAQ (reference sequence). CDR3 length equals 14 residues. V lost 6 bases, J lost 5 bases, and 16 bases lay in between. The CDR3, as DNA: TGTGCCAGCAGATATACAGGGTCAGAGTATGGCTACACCTTC. Protein: CASRYTGSEYGYTF.

This clonotype was seen ten or more times. The genes are TRBV24-1 and TRBJ1-1; D is uncertain. Trimming cost V 2 bases and J 5 bases, with 11 bases left between them. The length of the CDR3 is 14 residues. CDR1 is KGHDR, CDR2 SFDVKD, per germline. CDR3 in DNA: TGTGCCACCAGTGATTCGTTCACTGGGACTGAAGCTTTCTTT. It translates to CATSDSFTGTEAFF.

For this clonotype: The CDR3 does not end in the conserved phenylalanine or tryptophan, so this is likely a read error. It is unclear where the CDR3 begins or ends on the DNA, so no DNA is shown, and the CDR3 is as TCRdb lists it. The CDR3 region is CASSQQQGNTEALL. The V and J genes are TRBV3-1 and TRBJ1-1; the table's D call of TRBD1 was not tested on the DNA. Germline lookup yields CDR1 LGHDT and CDR2 YNNKEL (reference sequence). The CDR3 length equals 14 residues, ends included.

This clonotype has just a few counts. V gene TRBV4-1 combines with J gene TRBJ1-1, with unresolved D. CDR3 length equals 16 residues. Germline CDR1 MGHRA, CDR2 YSYEKL. Trimming cost V 1 base and J 1 base, with 13 bases left between them. The CDR3: CASSQALTHRNTEAFF. Here the CDR3 DNA reads TGCGCCAGCAGCCAAGCTCTCACGCATCGGAACACTGAAGCTTTCTTT.

This clonotype was found many times. This chain uses TRBV5-1 with TRBJ1-3; perhaps TRBD1 as D (6 bases). Per the germline V gene, CDR1 is SGHRS and CDR2 is YFSETQ. V gave up 4 bases and J gave up 2 bases, with 7 bases separating them. This CDR3 is 13 amino acids long. CDR3 residues: CASSGGTGNTIYF. The CDR3 DNA sequence: TGCGCCAGCAGCGGGGGCACTGGAAACACCATATATTTT. The full variable domain, completed using reference TRBV5-1 and TRBJ1-3, is KAGVTQTPRYLIKTRGQQVTLSCSPISGHRSVSWYQQTPGQGLQFLFEYFSETQRNKGNFPGRFSGRQFSNSRSEMNVSTLELGDSALYLCASSGGTGNTIYFGEGSWLTVV.

The chain is built from TRBV12-3 or TRBV12-4 and TRBJ1-1; D is ambiguous. The V end lost 0 bases, the J end lost 4 bases, and 9 bases lay between the germline ends. The CDR3 is made up of 14 amino acids. The CDR3 protein is CASSLALRRTEAFF. In nucleotides, the CDR3 is TGTGCCAGCAGTTTAGCGCTAAGGCGCACTGAAGCTTTCTTT.

CDR3 in amino acids: CATSGGQNNSPLHF. Written as DNA, the CDR3 is TGTGCCACCAGCGGCGGACAGAATAATTCACCCCTCCACTTT. The V gene is TRBV15, the J gene TRBJ1-6, with a weak D call TRBD1 (6 bases). The CDR3 is 14 amino acids. Germline values: CDR1 LNHNV, CDR2 YYDKDF (reference sequence). Trimming cost V 5 bases and J 5 bases, with 10 bases left between them.

This clonotype was picked up many times. The V and J genes are TRBV20-1 and TRBJ1-6; no reliable D call. The germline V gene has CDR1 DFQATT and CDR2 SNEGSKA (reference sequence). V lost 0 bases to trimming and J lost 7 bases, with 4 bases between them. The CDR3 is made up of 12 amino acids. CDR3 bases: TGCAGTGCTAGAGACCTCAATTCACCCCTCCACTTT. Its translation: CSARDLNSPLHF.

This clonotype has more than one count but fewer than ten. The V call is TRBV28, the J call TRBJ1-2, with 8 bases matching TRBD1. Germline CDR1 is MDHEN and CDR2 is SYDVKM. J gave up 8 bases and V 2 bases, and 7 bases lay outside the gene matches. The CDR3 has 14 residues. The DNA of the CDR3 is TGTGCCAGCAGTTTAGGGGACAGGTCTCGGGGCTACACCTTC. Translating it yields CASSLGDRSRGYTF.

This clonotype was counted many times. V gene TRBV6-2 or TRBV6-3 combines with J gene TRBJ1-6; 8 nucleotides agree with TRBD1. Germline V gene data show CDR1 as MNHEY and CDR2 as SVGEGT. The CDR3 has 13 amino acids. V trimming: 6 bases; J trimming: 7 bases; junction bases outside the gene matches: 2. CDR3 nucleotides: TGTGCCAGCAGAGGACAGGGAAATTCACCCCTCCACTTT. Encoded protein: CASRGQGNSPLHF.

The chain couples TRBV5-1 to TRBJ2-5; the D is unclear. V dropped 0 bases and J dropped 1 base, with 7 bases sitting between them. The CDR3 spans 14 residues. Germline lookup yields CDR1 SGHRS and CDR2 YFSETQ. The DNA of the CDR3 is TGCGCCAGCAGCTTGGGGTTCTTCCAAGAGACCCAGTACTTC. Protein: CASSLGFFQETQYF.

This chain links TRBV3-1 with TRBJ1-4, with a possible D match to TRBD1 (6 bases). Germline V gene data show CDR1 as LGHDT and CDR2 as YNNKEL (reference sequence). The CDR3 covers 16 residues. The V gene lost 2 bases and the J gene lost 0 bases, with 10 bases spanning the gap. CDR3 DNA sequence: TGTGCCAGCAGCCAACGGGGGGCCTCAACTAATGAAAAACTGTTTTTT. As protein: CASSQRGASTNEKLFF. Full variable domain (missing parts from reference TRBV3-1 and TRBJ1-4): DTAVSQTPKYLVTQMGNDKSIKCEQNLGHDTMYWYKQDSKKFLKIMFSYNNKELIINETVPNRFSPKSPDKAHLNLHINSLELGDSAVYFCASSQRGASTNEKLFFGSGTQLSVL.

V usage is TRBV12-3 or TRBV12-4 and J usage is TRBJ2-5; no reliable D call. V lost 7 bases to trimming and J lost 4 bases, with 7 bases between them. This CDR3 is 11 amino acids long. CDR3 sequence: CASTSAETQYF. The CDR3 DNA reads as TGTGCCAGCACCTCTGCAGAGACCCAGTACTTC.

The chain joins TRBV4-3 to TRBJ1-4; tentatively, D is TRBD1 (5 bases). The CDR3 is 13 amino acids. V lost 2 bases and J 12 bases, leaving 13 bases between the germline ends. From germline, CDR1 is LGHNA and CDR2 YSLEER. In nucleotides, the CDR3 is TGCGCCAGCAGCCAACCAGGGATTGGGGAACTGTTTTTT. Translated, it gives CASSQPGIGELFF.

The chain carries TRBV28 and TRBJ2-7, with D perhaps being TRBD1 or TRBD2 (5 bases each). The CDR3 contains 13 residues. Germline V gives CDR1 MDHEN, CDR2 SYDVKM. Trimming cost V 10 bases and J 2 bases, with 15 bases left between them. The CDR3 nucleotides are TGTGCCACCTCAAGTGGGGGTCCCTACGAGCAGTACTTC. The encoded protein is CATSSGGPYEQYF.

This clonotype occurred many times. V and J are TRBV7-2 and TRBJ2-5; D uncertain. Trimming pared 1 base from V and 5 bases from J, leaving 11 bases between. CDR1 and CDR2 from the germline V gene are SGHTA and FQGNSA. CDR3 length equals 14 residues. The CDR3 region is CASSLVSTGETQYF. The CDR3 nucleotides are TGTGCCAGCAGCTTAGTCAGTACTGGGGAGACCCAGTACTTC.

This clonotype has a single count. The chain combines TRBV6-5 with TRBJ2-5; TRBD2 matches at 7 bases. The germline V gene has CDR1 MNHEY and CDR2 SVGAGI. This CDR3 contains 12 residues. V trimming: 5 bases; J trimming: 9 bases; junction bases outside the gene matches: 6. The CDR3 DNA reads TGTGCCAGCAGTAGGGTACGGGGGGCCCAGTACTTC. Translating it yields CASSRVRGAQYF.

The table lists this clonotype with many counts. The chain carries TRBV19 and TRBJ1-5; the match to TRBD1 covers 7 bases. J gave up 7 bases and V 7 bases, and 7 bases lay outside the gene matches. Germline V gene data show CDR1 as LNHDA and CDR2 as SQIVND (reference sequence). The CDR3 contains 13 residues. CDR3 nucleotide sequence: TGTGCCAGTAACCAGGGGGATAGGCAGCCCCAGCATTTT. Translating it yields CASNQGDRQPQHF.

The chain recombines TRBV12-3 or TRBV12-4 with TRBJ1-5, with 8 bases fitting TRBD1. The CDR3 is 14 amino acids. The trim removed 5 bases at V and 6 bases at J, leaving 6 bases unmatched. The CDR3 nucleotides read TGTGCCAGCAGTGAAACAGGGGGAGGTCAGCCCCAGCATTTT. Protein sequence: CASSETGGGQPQHF.

This sequence joins TRBV5-1 and TRBJ2-5, with TRBD1 matching 9 bases. CDR1 is SGHRS and CDR2 is YFSETQ in the germline V gene. This CDR3 contains 15 residues. Germline trimming cut 0 bases from V and 2 bases from J; bases unmatched to any gene: 2. The CDR3 here is CASSLAGQGQETQYF. The DNA of the CDR3 is TGCGCCAGCAGCTTGGCGGGACAGGGACAAGAGACCCAGTACTTC.

This chain joins TRBV29-1 and TRBJ1-1; D is perhaps TRBD1 (5 bases). V was trimmed by 2 bases and J by 4 bases, leaving 20 bases between them. Looked up from germline, CDR1 is SQVTM and CDR2 is ANQGSEA. The length of the CDR3 is 16 residues. The DNA for the CDR3 is TGCAGCGTTGAACACCCACAGGAACTCGGGGGCACTGAAGCTTTCTTT. This codes for CSVEHPQELGGTEAFF. Using reference TRBV29-1 and TRBJ1-1 for the parts outside the CDR3, the full variable domain is SAVISQKPSRDICQRGTSLTIQCQVDSQVTMMFWYRQQPGQSLTLIATANQGSEATYESGFVIDKFPISRPNLTFSTLTVSNMSPEDSSIYLCSVEHPQELGGTEAFFGQGTRLTVV.

This clonotype appeared a few times. This chain connects TRBV12-3 or TRBV12-4 to TRBJ2-7; D is undetermined. CDR3 length: 14 residues. V was shortened by 6 bases and J by 6 bases, with 18 bases between the two germline ends. The CDR3 coding sequence is TGTGCCAGCAGCCAAGGAGTTGCGCTTGTCGAGCAGTACTTC. Encoded protein: CASSQGVALVEQYF.

This clonotype was counted between two and nine times. The chain uses TRBV15 and TRBJ1-5, with 7 bases aligning to TRBD1. The junction had 8 bases not matched to a gene; V was cut back by 2 bases and J by 4 bases. Germline V gene data show CDR1 as LNHNV and CDR2 as YYDKDF (reference sequence). CDR3 size: 16 residues. The DNA for the CDR3 is TGTGCCACCAGCAGATCCCAAGGACAGGTTAATCAGCCCCAGCATTTT. Translated, it gives CATSRSQGQVNQPQHF.